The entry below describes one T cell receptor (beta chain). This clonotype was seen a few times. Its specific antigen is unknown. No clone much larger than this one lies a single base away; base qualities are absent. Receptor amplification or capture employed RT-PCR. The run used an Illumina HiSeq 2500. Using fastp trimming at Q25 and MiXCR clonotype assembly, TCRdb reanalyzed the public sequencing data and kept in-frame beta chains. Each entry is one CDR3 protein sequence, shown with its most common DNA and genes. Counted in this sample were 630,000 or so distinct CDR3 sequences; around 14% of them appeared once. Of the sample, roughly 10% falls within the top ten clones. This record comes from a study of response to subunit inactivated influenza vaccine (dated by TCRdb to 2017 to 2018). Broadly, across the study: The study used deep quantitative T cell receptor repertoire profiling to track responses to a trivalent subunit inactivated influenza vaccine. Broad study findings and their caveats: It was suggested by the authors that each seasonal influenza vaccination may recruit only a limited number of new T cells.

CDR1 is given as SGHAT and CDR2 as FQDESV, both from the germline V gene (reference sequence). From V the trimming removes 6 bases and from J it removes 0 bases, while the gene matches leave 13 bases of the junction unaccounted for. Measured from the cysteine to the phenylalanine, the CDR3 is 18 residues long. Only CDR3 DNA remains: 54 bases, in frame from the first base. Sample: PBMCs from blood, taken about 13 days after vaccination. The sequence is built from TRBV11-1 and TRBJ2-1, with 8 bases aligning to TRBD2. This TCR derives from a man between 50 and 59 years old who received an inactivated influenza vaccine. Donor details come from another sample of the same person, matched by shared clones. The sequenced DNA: TGTGCCAGCAGACACGGGCCTAGCGGGTTTAGCTCCTACAATGAGCAGTTCTTC. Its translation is CASRHGPSGFSSYNEQFF.